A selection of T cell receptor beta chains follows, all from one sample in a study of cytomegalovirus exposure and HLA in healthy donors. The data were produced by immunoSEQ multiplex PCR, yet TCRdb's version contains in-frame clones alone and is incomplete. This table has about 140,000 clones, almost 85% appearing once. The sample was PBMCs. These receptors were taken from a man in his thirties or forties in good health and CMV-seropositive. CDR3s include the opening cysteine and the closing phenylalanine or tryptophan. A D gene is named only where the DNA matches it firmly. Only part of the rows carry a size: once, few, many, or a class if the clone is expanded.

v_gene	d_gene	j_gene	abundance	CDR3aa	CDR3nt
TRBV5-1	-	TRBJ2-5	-	CASSFQGTEETQYF	TGCGCCAGCAGCTTTCAGGGCACTGAAGAGACCCAGTACTTC
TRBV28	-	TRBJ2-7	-	CASRRTRSGYEQYF	TGTGCCAGCAGACGGACTCGTTCGGGATACGAGCAGTACTTC
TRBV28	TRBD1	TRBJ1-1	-	CASSSDRAGGAFF	TGTGCCAGCAGTTCCGACAGGGCCGGGGGAGCTTTCTTT
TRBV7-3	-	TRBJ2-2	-	CASSLRQTGELFF	TGTGCCAGCAGCCTTCGACAGACCGGGGAGCTGTTTTTT
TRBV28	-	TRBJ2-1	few	CASTLTGSNEQFF	TGTGCCAGCACCCTGACAGGAAGCAATGAGCAGTTCTTC
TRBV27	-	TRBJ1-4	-	CASRTTTGLIREKLFF	TGTGCCAGCAGGACTACAACGGGGTTAATTAGGGAAAAACTGTTTTTT
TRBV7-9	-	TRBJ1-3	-	CASSPGGSGNTIYF	TGTGCCAGCAGCCCCGGGGGCTCTGGAAACACCATATATTTT
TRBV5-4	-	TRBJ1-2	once	CASSLASGSGYTF	TGTGCCAGCAGCTTGGCTTCGGGATCGGGCTACACCTTC
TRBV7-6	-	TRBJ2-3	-	CASSLAPSDTQYF	TGTGCCAGCAGCTTAGCCCCATCAGATACGCAGTATTTT
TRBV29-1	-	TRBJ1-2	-	CSVGGGSNYGYTF	TGCAGCGTTGGGGGGGGCTCGAACTATGGCTACACCTTC
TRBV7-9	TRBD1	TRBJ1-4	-	CASSLTGGHEKLFF	TGTGCCAGCAGCCTGACAGGGGGCCATGAAAAACTGTTTTTT
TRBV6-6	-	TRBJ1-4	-	CASSRDATNEKLFF	TGTGCCAGCAGTCGGGATGCAACTAATGAAAAACTGTTTTTT
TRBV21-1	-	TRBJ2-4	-	CASSKGWGQRTREVENIQYF	TGCGCCAGCAGCAAAGGGTGGGGACAGAGGACCAGAGAGGTTGAAAACATTCAGTACTTC
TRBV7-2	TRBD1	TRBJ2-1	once	CASSLYGQGASEQFF	TGTGCCAGCAGCTTATATGGACAGGGGGCGAGTGAGCAGTTCTTC
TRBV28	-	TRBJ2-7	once	CASSLQGWGSYEQYF	TGTGCCAGCAGTCTACAGGGATGGGGCTCCTACGAGCAGTACTTC
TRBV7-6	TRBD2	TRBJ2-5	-	CASSLGFLGEGETQYF	TGTGCCAGCAGCTTAGGATTTTTGGGGGAGGGAGAGACCCAGTACTTC
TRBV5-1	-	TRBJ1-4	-	CASSWGGRGNEKLFF	TGCGCCAGCAGCTGGGGGGGCAGGGGTAATGAAAAACTGTTTTTT
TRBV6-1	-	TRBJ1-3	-	CASSQVQGGSGNTIYF	TGTGCCAGCAGTCAAGTACAGGGTGGCTCCGGAAACACCATATATTTT
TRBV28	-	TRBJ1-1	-	CASRAVNTEAFF	TGTGCCAGCAGGGCGGTGAACACTGAAGCTTTCTTT
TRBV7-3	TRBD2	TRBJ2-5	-	CASSLIGLAGGPGETQYF	TGTGCCAGCAGCTTAATAGGGCTAGCGGGGGGGCCAGGGGAGACCCAGTACTTC
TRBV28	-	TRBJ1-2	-	CASSSRGNYGYTF	TGTGCCAGCAGTTCACGGGGAAACTATGGCTACACCTTC
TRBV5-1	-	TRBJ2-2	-	CASSLFGGGGDTGELFF	TGCGCCAGCAGCTTGTTCGGGGGCGGGGGCGACACCGGGGAGCTGTTTTTT
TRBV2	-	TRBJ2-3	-	CASSGRLSSTDTQYF	TGTGCCAGCAGTGGAAGACTATCTAGCACAGATACGCAGTATTTT
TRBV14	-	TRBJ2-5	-	CASSQLNQEAQYF	TGTGCCAGCAGCCAACTGAACCAAGAGGCCCAGTACTTC
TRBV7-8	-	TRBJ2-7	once	CASSLQGLEQYF	TGTGCCAGCAGCTTACAGGGGCTCGAGCAGTACTTC
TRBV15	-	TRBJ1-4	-	CATSRDRRGTTNEKLFF	TGTGCCACCAGCAGAGATCGAAGGGGTACAACTAATGAAAAACTGTTTTTT
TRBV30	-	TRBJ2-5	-	CAWSLRDTQETQYF	TGTGCCTGGAGTCTCCGGGACACCCAAGAGACCCAGTACTTC
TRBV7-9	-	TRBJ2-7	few	CASSTFYEQYF	TGTGCCAGCAGCACTTTCTACGAGCAGTACTTC
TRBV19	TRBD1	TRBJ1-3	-	CASSDYRGLVRTIYF	TGTGCCAGTAGTGACTACAGGGGCCTTGTGAGGACCATATATTTT
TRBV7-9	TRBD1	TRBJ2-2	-	CASSRQGETGELFF	TGTGCCAGCAGCCGACAGGGCGAGACCGGGGAGCTGTTTTTT
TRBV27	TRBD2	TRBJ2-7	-	CASSFLAGGPYEQYF	TGTGCCAGCAGTTTTTTAGCGGGAGGCCCCTACGAGCAGTACTTC
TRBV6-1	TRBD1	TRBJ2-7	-	CASSEAGTGAYEQYF	TGTGCCAGCAGTGAAGCCGGGACAGGGGCCTACGAGCAGTACTTC
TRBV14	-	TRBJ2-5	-	CASSQDGGFRSSGETQYF	TGTGCCAGCAGCCAAGATGGGGGGTTCAGGTCTTCGGGAGAGACCCAGTACTTC
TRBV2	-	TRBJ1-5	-	CASSRNQGSNQPQHF	TGTGCCAGCAGTAGGAATCAGGGTAGCAATCAGCCCCAGCATTTT
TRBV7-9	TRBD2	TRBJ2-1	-	CASSPRGTSGRADEQFF	TGTGCCAGCAGCCCAAGGGGTACTAGCGGGAGGGCCGATGAGCAGTTCTTC
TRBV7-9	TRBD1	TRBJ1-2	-	CASTIGQGAALGYTF	TGTGCCAGCACCATCGGGCAGGGGGCGGCTTTGGGCTACACCTTC
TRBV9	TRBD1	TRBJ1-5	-	CASAGGQGPQPQHF	TGTGCCAGTGCGGGTGGACAGGGACCTCAGCCCCAGCATTTT
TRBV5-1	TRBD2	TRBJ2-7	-	CASSLRGTSGDEQYF	TGCGCCAGCAGCTTGCGGGGGACTAGCGGAGACGAGCAGTACTTC
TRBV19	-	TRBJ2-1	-	CASSIADSMNYNEQFF	TGTGCCAGTAGTATAGCTGATAGCATGAACTACAATGAGCAGTTCTTC
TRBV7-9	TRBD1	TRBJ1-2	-	CASSLDRARAYGYTF	TGTGCCAGCAGCTTGGACAGGGCCAGGGCTTATGGCTACACCTTC
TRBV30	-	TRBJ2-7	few	CACFKQKAAYEQYF	TGTGCCTGTTTCAAGCAGAAGGCGGCATACGAGCAGTACTTC
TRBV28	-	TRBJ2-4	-	CASSRQSGVLAKNIQYF	TGTGCCAGCAGCCGACAGTCGGGAGTACTAGCCAAAAACATTCAGTACTTC
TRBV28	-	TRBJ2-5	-	CASSFSMLVQETQYF	TGTGCCAGCAGTTTTTCCATGTTAGTACAAGAGACCCAGTACTTC
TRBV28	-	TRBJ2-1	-	CASSSSDEQFF	TGTGCCAGCAGTTCGTCGGATGAGCAGTTCTTC
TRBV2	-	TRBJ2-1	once	CASNGGPGEQFF	TGTGCCAGCAACGGGGGGCCGGGTGAGCAGTTCTTC
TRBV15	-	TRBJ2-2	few	CATSMRGGTGELFF	TGTGCCACCAGCATGAGAGGGGGCACCGGGGAGCTGTTTTTT
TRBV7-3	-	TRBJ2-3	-	CASSFIAEGTDTQYF	TGTGCCAGCAGCTTCATAGCGGAGGGCACAGATACGCAGTATTTT
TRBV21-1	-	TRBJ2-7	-	CASWDFNSSYEQYF	TGTGCCAGTTGGGACTTTAACTCCTCCTACGAGCAGTACTTC
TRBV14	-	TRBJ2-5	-	CASSSKWAGETQYF	TGTGCCAGCAGCTCTAAGTGGGCGGGCGAGACCCAGTACTTC
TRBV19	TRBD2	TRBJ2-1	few	CASSALSGSSYNEQFF	TGTGCCAGTAGTGCCCTTAGCGGGAGCTCCTACAATGAGCAGTTCTTC
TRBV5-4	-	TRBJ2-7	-	CASSLGQFPYEQYF	TGTGCCAGCAGCTTGGGACAGTTTCCTTACGAGCAGTACTTC
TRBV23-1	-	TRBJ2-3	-	CASSHGEGLADTQYF	TGCGCCAGCAGTCACGGGGAAGGGTTAGCAGATACGCAGTATTTT
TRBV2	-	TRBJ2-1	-	CASSEIAVNVNEQFF	TGTGCCAGCAGTGAAATAGCCGTCAATGTCAATGAGCAGTTCTTC
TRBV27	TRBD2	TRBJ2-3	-	CASSPGTNTDTQYF	TGTGCCAGCAGCCCCGGGACTAACACAGATACGCAGTATTTT
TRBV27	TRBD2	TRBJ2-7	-	CASSLGFGGTSALGSSYEQYF	TGTGCCAGCAGTTTGGGATTCGGAGGGACTAGCGCGCTAGGCAGCTCCTACGAGCAGTACTTC
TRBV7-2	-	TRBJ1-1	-	CASSLARNTEAFF	TGTGCCAGCAGCTTAGCCAGGAACACTGAAGCTTTCTTT
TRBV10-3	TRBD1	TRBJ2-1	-	CAISERAGQENNEQFF	TGTGCCATCAGTGAGCGGGCGGGACAGGAGAACAATGAGCAGTTCTTC
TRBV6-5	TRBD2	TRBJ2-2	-	CASITSGGAGELFF	TGTGCCAGCATCACCTCCGGGGGGGCCGGGGAGCTGTTTTTT
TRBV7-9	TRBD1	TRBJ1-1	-	CASSDTGASTEAFF	TGTGCCAGCAGCGACACAGGGGCGTCCACTGAAGCTTTCTTT
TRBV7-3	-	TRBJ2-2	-	CASSLRAVNTGELFF	TGTGCCAGCAGCTTAAGAGCGGTAAACACCGGGGAGCTGTTTTTT